This T cell receptor (beta chain) emerged from a study of Ad26.COV2.S vaccination and SARS-CoV-2 variants. As for the study in general: The study gave Ad26.COV2.S intramuscularly, once or twice 56 days apart. Study-level points and caveats: Reportedly, spike-specific CD8+ and CD4+ T cell responses achieved substantial breadth once vaccination had taken place. Analyses that measured TCR breadth and depth may have underestimated total T cell responses.

Here immunoSEQ multiplex PCR was the method, and the copy in TCRdb shows in-frame clones only, minus some. The sample holds 430,000 or so clones, 89% seen once. The treatment was: 19 received Ad26.COV2.S at low or high dose, single or two shots; about five received placebo; per-sample allocation not given. On day 63 after the first injection, vaccine and placebo recipients gave samples. As its vector, the vaccine had Ad26, which expressed Wuhan-strain SARS-CoV-2 spike. In regard to this clone: Its antigen is still unknown.

This TCR derives from a person between 18 and 59 years old who received the Ad26.COV2.S COVID-19 vaccine or a placebo. The specimen comprised peripheral blood, sampled in a trial of Ad26.COV2.S vaccine versus placebo.

The CDR3 protein is CASGNNGYSNQPQHF. The CDR3 DNA is TGTGCCAGCGGAAACAACGGCTATAGCAATCAGCCCCAGCATTTT. The rearrangement joins TRBV28 to TRBJ1-5; D remains ambiguous. The CDR3 sequence is 15 residues long. Germline V gene data show CDR1 as MDHEN and CDR2 as SYDVKM. V was shortened by 8 bases and J by 0 bases, with 14 bases between the two germline ends.